The next 16 T cell receptor beta chains were all read from a single sample in a study of neurological immune-mediated disorders. TCRdb passed the 5' RACE reads through MiXCR, listing each CDR3 protein once. The sample has 43,000 or so distinct CDR3 sequences; less than 15% are singletons. Time point reported: longitudinal time-point 3. Sequenced: PBMCs. These receptors came from a man younger than 45 in good health.

This clonotype has at least ten counts. CDR3 in amino acids: CASSESLGSSGANVLTF. The DNA for the CDR3 is TGTGCCAGCAGTGAATCTTTGGGGAGCTCTGGGGCCAACGTCCTGACTTTC. The V call is TRBV25-1, the J call TRBJ2-6, with D tentatively TRBD2 (5 bases). Germline loops: CDR1 MGHDK, CDR2 SYGVNS. Trimming shortened V by 1 base and J by 0 bases, and 10 bases separated the two germline ends. The CDR3 runs to 17 residues.

This clonotype occurred many times. The V call is TRBV20-1, the J call TRBJ2-1; D unresolved. The CDR3 extends over 11 amino acids. The V gene lost 5 bases and the J gene lost 8 bases, with 10 bases spanning the gap. Germline values: CDR1 DFQATT, CDR2 SNEGSKA (reference sequence). CDR3 sequence reads: CSAGRLDEQFF. The CDR3 nucleotides are TGCAGTGCTGGCAGATTAGATGAGCAGTTCTTC.

About this clonotype: The junction shows a germline mismatch at one end, possibly a read error. The chain combines TRBV12-3 or TRBV12-4 with TRBJ2-3, with a possible D match to TRBD1 (5 bases). The CDR3 runs to 16 residues. CDR3 bases: TGTGCCAGCAGTTCCCGGCGCGTGGGGCGTAGAGATACGCACTATTTT. Its translation is CASSSRRVGRRDTHYF.

The chain links TRBV29-1 to TRBJ1-1, with a tentative D call TRBD1 (5 bases). This CDR3 is built from 10 residues. The germline gives CDR1 SQVTM, CDR2 ANQGSEA. Trimming left V 7 bases short and J 6 bases short, with 9 bases between. The CDR3 bases are TGCAGCGCTGGGACTCCTGAAGCTTTCTTT. Encoded protein: CSAGTPEAFF.

This clonotype was picked up many times. CDR3 in amino acids: CSALQGSNQPQHF. CDR3 coding DNA: TGCAGCGCCTTGCAGGGCTCTAATCAGCCCCAGCATTTT. The gene calls are TRBV29-1 and TRBJ1-5, with a possible D match to TRBD1 (5 bases). Trimming removed 7 bases from V and 4 bases from J, with 14 bases in between. In germline, CDR1 is SQVTM, CDR2 ANQGSEA. This CDR3 comprises 13 residues.

In the case of this clonotype: This may arise from a read error, as a much more abundant clone is one base away. The CDR3 coding sequence is TGTGCCAGAAGCTCGGGGAGGGGTTACAATGAGCAGTTCTTC. It codes for CARSSGRGYNEQFF. The chain has TRBV11-1 and TRBJ2-1; TRBD2 aligns across 7 bases. The CDR3 runs to 14 residues. Germline assignment: CDR1 SGHAT and CDR2 FQDESV (reference sequence).

The table lists this clonotype with many counts. The chain is built from TRBV12-3 or TRBV12-4 and TRBJ2-1; the match to TRBD2 covers 8 bases. The CDR3 runs to 15 residues. The V gene end was trimmed by 8 bases and the J gene end by 0 bases; junction bases not matched to a gene: 6. The CDR3 sequence: CASLGSGSSYNEQFF. In nucleotides, the CDR3 is TGTGCCAGCCTAGGAAGCGGGAGCTCCTACAATGAGCAGTTCTTC.

Remarks on this clonotype: This may be a read error: a much more frequent sequence differs by one nucleotide. The V and J genes are TRBV29-1 and TRBJ2-1; TRBD1 agrees at 10 bases. Germline loops: CDR1 SQVTM, CDR2 ANQGSEA. The CDR3 covers 14 residues. V lost 7 bases and J lost 9; bases outside the gene matches: 12. The DNA of the CDR3 is TGCAGCGCCGAGGATGCGACAGGGGGCATTGAGCAGTTCTTC. Protein sequence: CSAEDATGGIEQFF.

This clonotype came up many times. The gene calls are TRBV28 and TRBJ1-4; 7 nucleotides align to TRBD1. V lost 8 bases to trimming and J lost 6 bases; unmatched junction nucleotides: 9. The CDR3 consists of 14 residues. Germline lookup yields CDR1 MDHEN and CDR2 SYDVKM. This CDR3 reads CASAQQGKDEKLFF. CDR3 DNA: TGTGCCAGCGCCCAACAGGGGAAGGATGAAAAACTGTTTTTT.

Worth noting for this clonotype: The junction and the germline gene differ at one end; a read error may be behind it. This CDR3 is CAGSLGPGVAGTGELFF. The CDR3 nucleotides are TGTGCCGGCAGCTTGGGGCCTGGGGTGGCAGGCACCGGGGAGCTGTTTTTT. The genes are TRBV5-6 and TRBJ2-2; D possibly corresponds to TRBD1 (5 bases). Germline V lookup: CDR1 SGHDT, CDR2 YYEEEE. The CDR3 sequence is 17 residues long.

The table lists this clonotype with many counts. The chain combines TRBV5-1 with TRBJ2-7; the match to TRBD2 covers 11 bases. J was trimmed by 3 bases and V by 2 bases; bases with no gene match: 1. The CDR3 is 14 amino acids. Germline-derived CDR1 and CDR2 are SGHRS and YFSETQ. Written as DNA, the CDR3 is TGCGCCAGCAGCTTCGGGACTAGCGGCTACGAGCAGTACTTC. Amino acids: CASSFGTSGYEQYF.

This clonotype was recorded many times. The chain links TRBV7-2 to TRBJ2-7, with 9 bases aligning to TRBD1. V lost 5 bases and J lost 2; bases outside the gene matches: 10. The length of the CDR3 is 16 residues. CDR1 and CDR2 (germline): SGHTA, FQGNSA. The DNA for the CDR3 is TGTGCCAGCAGCCCTGTTGGGACAGGGATCCCCTACGAGCAGTACTTC. Its translation is CASSPVGTGIPYEQYF.

The sample holds many counts of this clonotype. The V call is TRBV6-5, the J call TRBJ2-7, with 8 bases that match TRBD2. The junction had 9 bases not matched to a gene; V was cut back by 11 bases and J by 6 bases. The CDR3 length is 12 residues. The germline V gene encodes CDR1 MNHEY and CDR2 SVGAGI. The CDR3 bases are TGTGCCTCACAACGGGGGGGGGGCGAGCAGTACTTC. Its translation: CASQRGGGEQYF.

The rearrangement uses TRBV18 and TRBJ2-2, with unresolved D. Germline-derived CDR1 and CDR2 are KGHSH and LQKENI. V gave up 0 bases and J gave up 4 bases, with 0 bases separating them. This CDR3 is 12 amino acids long. This chain's CDR3 is CASSPPTGELFF. CDR3 sequence (DNA): TGTGCCAGCTCACCACCCACCGGGGAGCTGTTTTTT.

Only a few counts were recorded for this clonotype. The DNA for the CDR3 is TGTGCCAGCAGCGCCGGTCGGACCACTGAAGCTTTCTTT. Protein product: CASSAGRTTEAFF. The chain carries TRBV11-2 and TRBJ1-1, with D unclear. Per germline, CDR1 SGHAT and CDR2 FQNNGV. The CDR3 consists of 13 residues. V lost 5 bases and J lost 4, with 11 bases in between. Full variable domain (rest looked up from reference TRBV11-2 and TRBJ1-1): EAGVAQSPRYKIIEKRQSVAFWCNPISGHATLYWYQQILGQGPKLLIQFQNNGVVDDSQLPKDRFSAERLKGVDSTLKIQPAKLEDSAVYLCASSAGRTTEAFFGQGTRLTVV.

This clonotype was counted many times. V and J are TRBV6-1 and TRBJ2-1; the D gene is possibly TRBD2 (6 bases). V gave up 8 bases and J gave up 2 bases, with 10 bases separating them. The CDR3 contains 13 residues. The germline V gene has CDR1 MNHNS and CDR2 SASEGT. CDR3: CASGEVTYNEQFF. CDR3 nucleotide sequence: TGTGCCAGCGGGGAGGTGACCTACAATGAGCAGTTCTTC.